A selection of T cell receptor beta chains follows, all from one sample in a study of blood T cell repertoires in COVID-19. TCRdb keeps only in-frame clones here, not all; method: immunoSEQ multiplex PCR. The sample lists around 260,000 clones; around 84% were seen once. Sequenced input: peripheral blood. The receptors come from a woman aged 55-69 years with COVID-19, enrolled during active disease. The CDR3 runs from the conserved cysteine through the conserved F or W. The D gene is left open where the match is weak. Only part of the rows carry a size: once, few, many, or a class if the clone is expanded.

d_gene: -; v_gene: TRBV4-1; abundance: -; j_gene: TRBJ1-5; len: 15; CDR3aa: CASSQVLRGNQPQHF; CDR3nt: TGCGCCAGCAGCCAAGTTCTTAGGGGAAATCAGCCCCAGCATTTT
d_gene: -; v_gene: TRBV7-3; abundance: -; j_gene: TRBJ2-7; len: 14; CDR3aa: CASSAYSRGSEQYF; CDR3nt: TGTGCCAGCAGCGCCTATTCGCGGGGCTCCGAGCAGTACTTC
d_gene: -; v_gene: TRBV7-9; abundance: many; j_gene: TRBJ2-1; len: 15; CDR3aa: CASRSRLNSYNEQFF; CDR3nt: TGTGCCAGCAGAAGCCGTCTAAACTCCTACAATGAGCAGTTCTTC
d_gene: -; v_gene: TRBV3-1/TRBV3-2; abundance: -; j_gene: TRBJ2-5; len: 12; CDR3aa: CASSQERGTQYF; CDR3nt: TGTGCCAGCAGCCAAGAAAGGGGGACCCAGTACTTC
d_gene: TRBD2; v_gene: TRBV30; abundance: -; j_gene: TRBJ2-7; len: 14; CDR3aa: CAWSRSGSNYEQYF; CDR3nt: TGTGCCTGGAGTAGGAGCGGGAGTAATTACGAGCAGTACTTC
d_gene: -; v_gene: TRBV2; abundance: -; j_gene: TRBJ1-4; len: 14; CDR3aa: CASRNGVRREKLFF; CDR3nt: TGTGCCAGCAGAAATGGAGTCCGTCGGGAAAAACTGTTTTTT
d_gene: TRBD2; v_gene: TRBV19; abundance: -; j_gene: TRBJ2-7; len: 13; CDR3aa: CASSTGGLYEQYF; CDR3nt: TGTGCCAGTAGTACGGGAGGCCTCTACGAGCAGTACTTC
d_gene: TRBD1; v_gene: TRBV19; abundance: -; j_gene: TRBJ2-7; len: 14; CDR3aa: CASSIDGTADEQYF; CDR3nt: TGTGCCAGTAGTATAGACGGGACAGCCGACGAGCAGTACTTC
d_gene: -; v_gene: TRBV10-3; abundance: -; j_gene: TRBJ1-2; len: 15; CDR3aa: CAISEGQVGSYGYTF; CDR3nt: TGTGCCATCAGTGAGGGGCAGGTTGGGAGCTATGGCTACACCTTC
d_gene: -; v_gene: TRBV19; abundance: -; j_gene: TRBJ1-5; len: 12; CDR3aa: CASSPVPGPQHF; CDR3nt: TGTGCCAGTAGTCCGGTCCCGGGGCCCCAGCATTTT
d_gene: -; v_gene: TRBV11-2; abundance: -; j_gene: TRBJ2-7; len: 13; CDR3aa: CASSRGLPYEQYF; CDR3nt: TGTGCCAGCAGCCGAGGACTACCCTACGAGCAGTACTTC
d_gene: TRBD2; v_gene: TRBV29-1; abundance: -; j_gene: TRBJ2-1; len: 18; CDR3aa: CSVLGASGRTLSYNEQFF; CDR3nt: TGCAGCGTCCTAGGGGCTAGCGGGAGGACCCTCTCCTACAATGAGCAGTTCTTC
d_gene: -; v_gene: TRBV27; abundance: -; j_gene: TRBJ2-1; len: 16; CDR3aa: CASSLSPQGWINEQFF; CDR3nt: TGTGCCAGCAGTTTATCCCCTCAGGGTTGGATCAATGAGCAGTTCTTC
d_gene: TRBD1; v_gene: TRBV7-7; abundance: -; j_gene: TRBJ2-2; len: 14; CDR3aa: CASSRTGPTGELFF; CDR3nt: TGTGCCAGCAGCAGGACAGGTCCCACCGGGGAGCTGTTTTTT
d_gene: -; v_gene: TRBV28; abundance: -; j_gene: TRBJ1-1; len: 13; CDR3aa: CASKGGRWTEAFF; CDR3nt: TGTGCCAGCAAAGGAGGGCGGTGGACTGAAGCTTTCTTT
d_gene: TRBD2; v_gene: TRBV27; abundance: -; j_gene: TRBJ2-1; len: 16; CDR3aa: CASSPRLREGLSEQFF; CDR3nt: TGTGCCAGCAGCCCCCGTTTGCGGGAGGGCCTATCTGAGCAGTTCTTC
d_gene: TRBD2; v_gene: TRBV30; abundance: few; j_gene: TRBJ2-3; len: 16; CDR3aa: CAWSTGGAGVLDTQYF; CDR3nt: TGTGCCTGGAGTACCGGTGGGGCGGGAGTGTTAGATACGCAGTATTTT
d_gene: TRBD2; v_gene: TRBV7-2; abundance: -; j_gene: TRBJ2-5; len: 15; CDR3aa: CASSSRTSGVETQYF; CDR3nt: TGTGCCAGCAGCTCCAGGACCAGCGGGGTGGAGACCCAGTACTTC
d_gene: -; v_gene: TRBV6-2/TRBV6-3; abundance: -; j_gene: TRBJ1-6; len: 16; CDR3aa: CASSYEGRFFNSPLHF; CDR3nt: TGTGCCAGCAGTTACGAGGGGAGGTTCTTCAATTCACCCCTCCACTTT
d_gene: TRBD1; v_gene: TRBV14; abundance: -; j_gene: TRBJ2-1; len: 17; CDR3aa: CASSQATGGLLYNEQFF; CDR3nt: TGTGCCAGCAGCCAGGCGACAGGGGGTTTACTCTACAATGAGCAGTTCTTC
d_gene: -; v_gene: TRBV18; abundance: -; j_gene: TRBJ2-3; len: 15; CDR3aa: CASSQDRQATDTQYF; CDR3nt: TGTGCCAGCTCACAGGATCGGCAGGCAACAGATACGCAGTATTTT
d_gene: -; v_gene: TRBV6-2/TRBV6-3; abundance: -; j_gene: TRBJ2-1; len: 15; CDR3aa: CASSSLALGSNEQFF; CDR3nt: TGTGCCAGCAGCTCATTAGCGCTAGGTTCCAATGAGCAGTTCTTC
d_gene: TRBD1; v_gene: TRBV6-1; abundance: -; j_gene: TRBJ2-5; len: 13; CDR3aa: CASSEDRRETQYF; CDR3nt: TGTGCCAGCAGTGAGGACAGGCGAGAGACCCAGTACTTC